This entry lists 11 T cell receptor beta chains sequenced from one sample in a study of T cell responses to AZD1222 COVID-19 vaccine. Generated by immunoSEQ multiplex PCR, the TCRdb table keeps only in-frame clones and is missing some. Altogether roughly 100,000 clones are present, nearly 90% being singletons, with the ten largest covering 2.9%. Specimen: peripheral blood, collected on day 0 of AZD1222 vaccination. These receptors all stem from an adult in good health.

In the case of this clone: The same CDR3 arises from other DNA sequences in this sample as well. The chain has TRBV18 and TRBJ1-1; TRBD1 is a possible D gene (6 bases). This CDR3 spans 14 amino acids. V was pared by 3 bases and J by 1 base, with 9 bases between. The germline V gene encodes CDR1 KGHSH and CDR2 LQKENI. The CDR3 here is CASSPGTRNTEAFF. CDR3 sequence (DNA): TGTGCCAGCTCACCGGGGACAAGGAACACTGAAGCTTTCTTT. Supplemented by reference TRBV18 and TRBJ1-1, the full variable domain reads NAGVMQNPRHLVRRRGQEARLRCSPMKGHSHVYWYRQLPEEGLKFMVYLQKENIIDESGMPKERFSAEFPKEGPSILRIQQVVRGDSAAYFCASSPGTRNTEAFFGQGTRLTVV.

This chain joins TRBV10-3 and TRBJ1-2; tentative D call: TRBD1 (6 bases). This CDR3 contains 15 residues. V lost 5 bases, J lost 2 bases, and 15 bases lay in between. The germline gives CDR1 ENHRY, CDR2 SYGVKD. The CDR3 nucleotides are TGTGCCATCAGTCCCTGGACAGCTAGAAACTATGGCTACACCTTC. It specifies CAISPWTARNYGYTF.

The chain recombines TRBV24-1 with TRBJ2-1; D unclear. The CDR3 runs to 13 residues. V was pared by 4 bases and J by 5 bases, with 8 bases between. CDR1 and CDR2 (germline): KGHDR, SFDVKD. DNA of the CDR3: TGTGCCACCAGTGAGTTGGAAAACAATGAGCAGTTCTTC. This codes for CATSELENNEQFF.

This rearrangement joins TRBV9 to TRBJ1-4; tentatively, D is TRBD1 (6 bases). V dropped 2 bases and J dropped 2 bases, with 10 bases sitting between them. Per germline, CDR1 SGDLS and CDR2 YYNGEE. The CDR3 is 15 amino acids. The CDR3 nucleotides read TGTGCCAGCAGCGTGGGTGGGGGCACTAATGAAAAACTGTTTTTT. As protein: CASSVGGGTNEKLFF.

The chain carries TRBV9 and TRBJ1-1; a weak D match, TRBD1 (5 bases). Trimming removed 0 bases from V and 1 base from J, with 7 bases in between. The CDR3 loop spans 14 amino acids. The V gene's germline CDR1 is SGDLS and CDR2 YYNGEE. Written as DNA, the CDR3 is TGTGCCAGCAGCGTAGTAGGGACGAACACTGAAGCTTTCTTT. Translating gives CASSVVGTNTEAFF.

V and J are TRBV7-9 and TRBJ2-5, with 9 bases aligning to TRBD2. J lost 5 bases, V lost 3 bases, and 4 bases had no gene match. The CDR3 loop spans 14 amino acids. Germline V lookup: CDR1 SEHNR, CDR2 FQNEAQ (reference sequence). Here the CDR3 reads CASSFASGAETQYF. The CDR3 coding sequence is TGTGCCAGCAGCTTCGCTAGCGGGGCTGAGACCCAGTACTTC.

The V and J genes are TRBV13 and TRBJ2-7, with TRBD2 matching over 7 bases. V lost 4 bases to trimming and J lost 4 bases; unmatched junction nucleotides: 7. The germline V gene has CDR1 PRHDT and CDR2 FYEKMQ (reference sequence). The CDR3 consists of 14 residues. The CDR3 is CASSSKGSGYEQYF. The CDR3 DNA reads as TGTGCCAGCAGCTCTAAGGGTAGCGGGTACGAGCAGTACTTC. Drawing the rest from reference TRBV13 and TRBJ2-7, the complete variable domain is AAGVIQSPRHLIKEKRETATLKCYPIPRHDTVYWYQQGPGQDPQFLISFYEKMQSDKGSIPDRFSAQQFSDYHSELNMSSLELGDSALYFCASSSKGSGYEQYFGPGTRLTVT.

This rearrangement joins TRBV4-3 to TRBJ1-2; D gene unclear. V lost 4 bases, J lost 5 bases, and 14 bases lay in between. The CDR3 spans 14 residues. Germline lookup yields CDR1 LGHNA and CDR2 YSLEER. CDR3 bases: TGCGCCAGCAGCCGAGTCGACGGGCCTTATGGCTACACCTTC. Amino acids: CASSRVDGPYGYTF.

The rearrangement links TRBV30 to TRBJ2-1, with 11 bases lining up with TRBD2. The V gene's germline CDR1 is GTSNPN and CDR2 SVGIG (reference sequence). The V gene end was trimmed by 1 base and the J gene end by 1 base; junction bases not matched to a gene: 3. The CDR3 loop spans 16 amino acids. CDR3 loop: CAWSGRTSGSYNEQFF. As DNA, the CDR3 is TGTGCCTGGAGTGGGAGGACTAGCGGGTCCTACAATGAGCAGTTCTTC.

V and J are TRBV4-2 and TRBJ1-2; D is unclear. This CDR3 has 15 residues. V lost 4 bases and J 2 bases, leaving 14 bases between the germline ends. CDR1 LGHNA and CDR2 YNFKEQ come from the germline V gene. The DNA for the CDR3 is TGTGCCAGCAGCCGAGAGACCGGGCCCAACTATGGCTACACCTTC. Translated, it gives CASSRETGPNYGYTF.

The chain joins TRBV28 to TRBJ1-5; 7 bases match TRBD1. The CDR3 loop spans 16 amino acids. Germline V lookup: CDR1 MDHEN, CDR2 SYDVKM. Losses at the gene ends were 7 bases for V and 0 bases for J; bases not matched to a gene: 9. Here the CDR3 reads CASTKGDRNSNQPQHF. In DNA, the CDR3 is TGTGCCAGCACCAAGGGGGACAGAAATAGCAATCAGCCCCAGCATTTT.